This T cell receptor (beta chain) was profiled in a study of sequential checkpoint blockade in melanoma. Study background: Matched biopsies came pretreatment and at week 13 for some 21 patients.

Study observations and caveats: Patients with week-13 increases in T-cell fraction and clonality benefited about 30 times more often.

This clone has more than one count but fewer than ten. Antigen: not known. This sample's treatment: randomized to nivolumab then ipilimumab (arm A) or the reverse (arm B). Repertoires were generated with immunoSEQ multiplex PCR, while TCRdb's copy carries only in-frame clones and drops some. The sample consists of about 12,000 clones, roughly 24% of them appearing once. The CDR3 consists of 15 residues. After removal of 4 bases from V and 4 bases from J, the junction contained 3 bases not matched to a gene. Germline V gives CDR1 LNHDA, CDR2 SQIVND (reference sequence). This sequence joins TRBV19 and TRBJ2-2; the match to TRBD1 covers 10 bases. The sequencing used tumor tissue (inferred from file names), collected from a patient given nivolumab and ipilimumab in sequence. The sequence was collected from a human donor with melanoma. For the CDR3, the DNA is TGTGCCAGTAGTAAAGGACAGGGGGTCACCGGGGAGCTGTTTTTT. Its translation is CASSKGQGVTGELFF.